These T cell receptor beta chains were read from a single sample in a study of T-cell reconstitution after alpha-beta-depleted transplantation in children. Each CDR3 protein is one row after TCRdb ran MiXCR on the PCR reads. The sample has 450,000 to 600,000 distinct CDR3 sequences; around a third are singletons. Material: PBMCs from the stem cell graft donor, obtained from the stem cell graft. The receptors here all came from a human donor who donated a stem cell graft to a child with aplastic anemia. Each CDR3 is given with its conserved first and last residue. The order of the fields is clone size, J gene, D gene, V gene, CDR3 protein, CDR3 DNA. The D gene is left open where the match is weak. Clone sizes are given selectively: once, few, many, or a class where the clone is expanded.

few TRBJ1-6 - TRBV12-3/TRBV12-4 CASQRGDSPLHF TGTGCCTCTCAGAGGGGGGATTCACCCCTCCACTTT
- TRBJ2-1 TRBD2 TRBV3-1 CASSHPTSGRYNEQFF TGTGCCAGCAGCCACCCGACTAGCGGTCGCTACAATGAGCAGTTCTTC
- TRBJ1-2 - TRBV6-1 CASSERSNYGYTF TGTGCCAGCAGTGAGAGATCTAACTATGGCTACACCTTC
- TRBJ2-1 - TRBV2 CASSAEEQFF TGTGCCAGCAGCGCAGAAGAGCAGTTCTTC
- TRBJ2-3 TRBD1 TRBV20-1 CSARRTGEDTQYF TGCAGTGCTAGACGGACAGGGGAAGATACGCAGTATTTT
- TRBJ1-5 TRBD1 TRBV11-2 CASSFDRGRNQPQHF TGTGCCAGCAGCTTTGACAGGGGTCGGAATCAGCCCCAGCATTTT
- TRBJ2-1 - TRBV7-3 CASSPFGGNEQFF TGTGCCAGCAGCCCCTTCGGAGGCAATGAGCAGTTCTTC
- TRBJ2-1 - TRBV7-9 CASSLAAGAPLGNEQFF TGTGCCAGCAGCTTAGCGGCAGGGGCCCCTTTGGGCAATGAGCAGTTCTTC
- TRBJ1-1 TRBD1 TRBV6-5 CASSSNRGVHTEAFF TGTGCCAGCAGTTCAAACAGGGGAGTGCACACTGAAGCTTTCTTT
few TRBJ1-4 - TRBV14 CASSQDLRGRAEKLFF TGTGCCAGCAGCCAAGACCTTCGAGGGCGCGCGGAAAAACTGTTTTTT
- TRBJ2-3 - TRBV14 CASSPRIRDTQYF TGTGCCAGCAGCCCACGGATCCGTGATACGCAGTATTTT
- TRBJ1-6 TRBD1 TRBV7-9 CASSQRDSNSPLHF TGTGCCAGCAGCCAACGGGACAGCAATTCACCCCTCCACTTT
- TRBJ2-3 - TRBV20-1 CSARGTTGTDTQYF TGCAGTGCTAGAGGGACTACAGGCACAGATACGCAGTATTTT
few TRBJ1-5 - TRBV20-1 CSARAGQYNQPQHF TGCAGTGCCCGAGCGGGACAATACAATCAGCCCCAGCATTTT
- TRBJ1-4 - TRBV5-1 CASSLELEGTNEKLFF TGCGCCAGCAGCCTCGAGCTGGAGGGAACTAATGAAAAACTGTTTTTT
- TRBJ1-5 - TRBV6-2/TRBV6-3 CASSFFIGGNQPQHF TGTGCCAGCAGTTTTTTCATTGGGGGCAATCAGCCCCAGCATTTT
- TRBJ1-3 - TRBV11-3 CASSSHGDGNTIYF TGTGCCAGCAGCTCCCACGGCGATGGAAACACCATATATTTT
- TRBJ2-1 TRBD2 TRBV5-1 CASSLEPGGPGNEQFF TGCGCCAGCAGCTTGGAGCCGGGAGGGCCGGGGAATGAGCAGTTCTTC
- TRBJ2-7 TRBD2 TRBV20-1 CSARVSGLAGAYEQYF TGCAGTGCTAGAGTGTCGGGACTAGCGGGAGCATACGAGCAGTACTTC
- TRBJ1-2 - TRBV6-2/TRBV6-3 CASSPDGIGYGYTF TGTGCCAGCAGTCCGGACGGAATTGGCTATGGCTACACCTTC
- TRBJ2-1 - TRBV12-3/TRBV12-4 CASSSTGKSSYNEQFF TGTGCCAGCAGTTCTACAGGGAAAAGCTCCTACAATGAGCAGTTCTTC
few TRBJ2-3 - TRBV5-1 CASSSMFGSTDTQYF TGCGCCAGCAGCTCCATGTTCGGGAGCACAGATACGCAGTATTTT
few TRBJ1-6 - TRBV5-1 CASSFGSTNYNSPLHF TGCGCCAGCAGCTTCGGTTCAACCAACTATAATTCACCCCTCCACTTT
few TRBJ2-2 - TRBV6-1 CASFEEENTGELFF TGTGCCAGCTTCGAAGAAGAGAACACCGGGGAGCTGTTTTTT
- TRBJ1-2 - TRBV5-1 CASMGPLNYGYTF TGCGCCAGCATGGGACCGCTGAACTATGGCTACACCTTC
- TRBJ2-3 - TRBV4-3 CASSFRAGDTQYF TGCGCCAGCAGTTTTCGGGCAGGGGATACGCAGTATTTT
- TRBJ2-3 - TRBV4-1 CASSQTGSTDTQYF TGCGCCAGCAGCCAAACAGGGAGCACAGATACGCAGTATTTT
once TRBJ1-2 - TRBV2 CASRGVYGYTF TGTGCCAGTCGTGGGGTCTATGGCTACACCTTC
few TRBJ2-1 TRBD1 TRBV29-1 CSVEGQGNNEQFF TGCAGCGTTGAGGGACAGGGTAACAATGAGCAGTTCTTC
- TRBJ1-1 TRBD1 TRBV27 CASSQRQGRLNTEAFF TGTGCCAGCAGTCAGCGACAGGGGAGGTTGAACACTGAAGCTTTCTTT
few TRBJ2-2 - TRBV12-3/TRBV12-4 CASRTQPTGELFF TGTGCCAGCAGGACCCAACCAACCGGGGAGCTGTTTTTT
- TRBJ1-1 - TRBV5-1 CASSPEGIGVNTEAFF TGCGCCAGCAGCCCGGAGGGGATAGGGGTGAACACTGAAGCTTTCTTT
- TRBJ1-5 TRBD1 TRBV5-1 CASRYGTGANQPQHF TGCGCCAGCAGATACGGGACAGGGGCTAATCAGCCCCAGCATTTT
- TRBJ2-3 - TRBV7-2 CASSYGSRGGDTQYF TGTGCCAGCAGCTACGGGAGCAGGGGGGGAGATACGCAGTATTTT
few TRBJ1-1 - TRBV12-3/TRBV12-4 CASSLRQARDTEAFF TGTGCCAGCAGTTTGAGGCAGGCCCGCGACACTGAAGCTTTCTTT
few TRBJ2-2 - TRBV5-1 CASSLDSYTGELFF TGCGCCAGCAGCTTGGACAGCTACACCGGGGAGCTGTTTTTT
few TRBJ2-1 - TRBV7-6 CASSLEFDPRLNEQFF TGTGCCAGCAGCTTAGAGTTTGATCCCCGACTCAATGAGCAGTTCTTC
few TRBJ1-1 TRBD1 TRBV6-1 CASSPETGPNTEAFF TGTGCCAGCAGTCCGGAGACAGGGCCGAACACTGAAGCTTTCTTT
- TRBJ2-7 TRBD2 TRBV5-1 CASSLERLAGAYEQYF TGCGCCAGCAGCTTGGAACGATTAGCGGGAGCATACGAGCAGTACTTC
few TRBJ1-6 - TRBV9 CASSVSDRNSPLHF TGTGCCAGCAGCGTCTCGGACAGAAACTCACCCCTCCACTTT
- TRBJ1-5 - TRBV27 CASSTLGGNQPQHF TGTGCCAGCAGTACTCTGGGAGGCAATCAGCCCCAGCATTTT
- TRBJ1-1 TRBD1 TRBV12-3/TRBV12-4 CASRGTAMNTEAFF TGTGCCAGCAGGGGGACAGCTATGAACACTGAAGCTTTCTTT
- TRBJ2-3 - TRBV19 CASSLGDRSDTQYF TGTGCCAGTAGTCTCGGGGACCGGTCAGATACGCAGTATTTT
few TRBJ2-7 - TRBV10-3 CAISDPGRPSSYEQYF TGTGCCATCAGTGACCCGGGACGCCCGAGCTCCTACGAGCAGTACTTC
- TRBJ2-3 TRBD1 TRBV20-1 CSAKPLDRVTDTQYF TGCAGTGCTAAACCGTTGGACAGGGTCACAGATACGCAGTATTTT
few TRBJ2-1 - TRBV4-3 CASSQFISGGYNEQFF TGCGCCAGCAGCCAATTCATAAGCGGAGGATACAATGAGCAGTTCTTC
- TRBJ2-6 - TRBV5-1 CASSSTGTGGANVLTF TGCGCCAGCAGCTCCACCGGGACTGGGGGGGCCAACGTCCTGACTTTC
few TRBJ2-3 TRBD2 TRBV29-1 CSAVSSGGGLDTQYF TGCAGCGCCGTATCTAGCGGGGGGGGGCTAGATACGCAGTATTTT
few TRBJ2-1 TRBD2 TRBV4-3 CASSQAAGGPKQFF TGCGCCAGCAGCCAAGCAGCGGGAGGGCCGAAGCAGTTCTTC
- TRBJ2-3 - TRBV9 CASSPRKGHATDTQYF TGTGCCAGCAGCCCCCGAAAGGGGCACGCGACAGATACGCAGTATTTT
- TRBJ2-2 - TRBV30 CAWSGGGELFF TGTGCCTGGAGTGGAGGCGGGGAGCTGTTTTTT
few TRBJ1-1 - TRBV20-1 CSARGGAGNTEAFF TGCAGTGCTAGGGGGGGCGCCGGGAACACTGAAGCTTTCTTT
few TRBJ1-2 - TRBV18 CASSPESGGYGYTF TGTGCCAGCTCACCAGAATCGGGGGGCTATGGCTACACCTTC
few TRBJ1-1 - TRBV5-4 CASSGDRHTEAFF TGTGCCAGCAGCGGAGACAGGCATACTGAAGCTTTCTTT